The 20 T cell receptor beta chains below all came from one sample that was sequenced in a study of T cell responses to AZD1222 COVID-19 vaccine. Clones were read by immunoSEQ multiplex PCR, and TCRdb kept only the in-frame ones, dropping some. The top ten clones hold less than 1.6% of a sample with about 84,000 clones, around nine tenths of them seen once. Sequences were derived from peripheral blood, sampled on day 0 of AZD1222 vaccination. These receptors were collected from an adult in good health.

The chain uses TRBV6-6 and TRBJ1-3; D remains ambiguous. The CDR3 has 15 residues. The germline V and J ends were trimmed by 6 bases and 3 bases, with 15 bases remaining between them. Germline V gene data show CDR1 as MNHNY and CDR2 as SVGAGI (reference sequence). This chain's CDR3 is CASRDGSRSGNTIYF. The CDR3 DNA is TGTGCCAGCAGGGACGGGTCTCGAAGTGGAAACACCATATATTTT.

CDR3 region: CATSPGLPPETQYF. The DNA for the CDR3 is TGTGCCACCAGTCCGGGACTGCCCCCTGAAACGCAGTATTTT. The rearrangement joins TRBV24-1 to TRBJ2-3; tentatively, D is TRBD2 (6 bases). Germline V gene data show CDR1 as KGHDR and CDR2 as SFDVKD. The V end was cut by 6 bases, the J end by 9 bases, with 18 bases between. The CDR3 sequence is 14 residues long.

This clone showed up just once. The chain has TRBV5-4 and TRBJ2-7, with D perhaps TRBD2 (6 bases). V lost 4 bases and J 0 bases, leaving 14 bases between the germline ends. Per the germline V gene, CDR1 is SGHNT and CDR2 is YYREEE (reference sequence). The CDR3 has 15 amino acids. In nucleotides, the CDR3 is TGTGCCAGCAGCGTACAGGACGGGAGCTCCTACGAGCAGTACTTC. It codes for CASSVQDGSSYEQYF.

The CDR3, as DNA: TGCACCAGCAGCCAAACGGGACACCTTAATTCACCCCTCCACTTT. It is translated as CTSSQTGHLNSPLHF. The chain is built from TRBV1 and TRBJ1-6; TRBD1 is the table's D call and was not checked against the DNA. TRBV1 is classified as a pseudogene. The CDR3 is 15 residues long.

This rearrangement joins TRBV27 to TRBJ1-5, with D maybe TRBD1 (6 bases). Germline V gene lookup returns CDR1 MNHEY and CDR2 SMNVEV (reference sequence). The V gene lost 5 bases and the J gene lost 4 bases, with 15 bases spanning the gap. This CDR3 region has 15 residues. Here the CDR3 reads CASSPYGQINQPQHF. CDR3 nucleotide sequence: TGTGCCAGCAGTCCCTACGGACAGATAAATCAGCCCCAGCATTTT.

The sample holds one count of this clone. The gene calls are TRBV6-5 and TRBJ1-1; unclear D gene. CDR3 length: 15 amino acids. The ends were cut back, 0 bases at V and 2 bases at J, with 10 bases in the middle. Germline-derived CDR1 and CDR2 are MNHEY and SVGAGI. CDR3 in amino acids: CASSYSTRGNTEAFF. Here the CDR3 DNA reads TGTGCCAGCAGTTACTCGACTCGGGGAAACACTGAAGCTTTCTTT.

The J gene is TRBJ1-1, the V gene TRBV6-5; D unclear. This CDR3 has 12 residues. Germline-derived CDR1 and CDR2 are MNHEY and SVGAGI. V lost 11 bases, J lost 4 bases, and 14 bases lay in between. The CDR3 DNA reads TGTGCCGGACGGGATTTTGGCACTGAAGCTTTCTTT. It yields the protein CAGRDFGTEAFF.

The chain has TRBV15 and TRBJ1-6; possible D gene TRBD1, 5 bases. The germline V gene has CDR1 LNHNV and CDR2 YYDKDF (reference sequence). CDR3 length: 14 residues. V lost 0 bases, J lost 7 bases, and 7 bases lay in between. CDR3 residues: CATSRDPGNSPLHF. CDR3 sequence (DNA): TGTGCCACCAGCAGAGATCCAGGGAATTCACCCCTCCACTTT.

The V and J genes are TRBV2 and TRBJ1-3; 7 bases map to TRBD1. Germline loops: CDR1 SNHLY, CDR2 FYNNEI. The CDR3 totals 15 residues. The V gene end was trimmed by 5 bases and the J gene end by 4 bases; junction bases not matched to a gene: 8. In nucleotides, the CDR3 is TGTGCCAGCAGTCCACAGGGGCTGGCAGGAAACACCATATATTTT. It encodes CASSPQGLAGNTIYF.

V is TRBV7-9 and J is TRBJ1-1; possibly TRBD1 for D (5 bases). The germline V gene has CDR1 SEHNR and CDR2 FQNEAQ (reference sequence). The CDR3 contains 12 residues. V gave up 5 bases and J gave up 7 bases, with 11 bases separating them. DNA of the CDR3: TGTGCCAGCAGCGTAATTGACAGTGAAGCTTTCTTT. Translation: CASSVIDSEAFF.

The V call is TRBV7-2, the J call TRBJ1-5; D uncertain. This CDR3 has 14 amino acids. The germline V gene has CDR1 SGHTA and CDR2 FQGNSA. V was pared by 0 bases and J by 3 bases, with 6 bases between. DNA of the CDR3: TGTGCCAGCAGCTTAGCATTGCCCAATCAGCCCCAGCATTTT. Translated: CASSLALPNQPQHF.

V and J are TRBV11-3 and TRBJ2-1; 8 bases are shared with TRBD2. CDR1 SGHNT and CDR2 YENEEA come from the germline V gene. J was trimmed by 1 base and V by 0 bases; bases with no gene match: 2. CDR3 length: 16 residues. CDR3 DNA: TGTGCCAGCAGCTTAGACGGGAGGGGTTCCTACAATGAGCAGTTCTTC. Residues: CASSLDGRGSYNEQFF. The entire variable domain, with the rest obtained from reference TRBV11-3 and TRBJ2-1, is as follows: EAGVVQSPRYKIIEKKQPVAFWCNPISGHNTLYWYLQNLGQGPELLIRYENEEAVDDSQLPKDRFSAERLKGVDSTLKIQPAELGDSAVYLCASSLDGRGSYNEQFFGPGTRLTVL.

V is TRBV19 and J is TRBJ1-5, with no clear D. Germline CDR1 and CDR2: LNHDA and SQIVND (reference sequence). The V and J ends lost 8 bases and 1 base respectively, with 15 bases between them. This CDR3 is 15 amino acids long. Here the CDR3 DNA reads TGTGCCAGTCGCCCGACCCTGGGGAGCAATCAGCCCCAGCATTTT. Its translation is CASRPTLGSNQPQHF.

The gene calls are TRBV5-5 and TRBJ2-3; D is unresolved. CDR3 size: 13 residues. The V and J ends lost 6 bases and 2 bases respectively, with 10 bases between them. Looked up from germline, CDR1 is SGHKS and CDR2 is YYEKEE (reference sequence). Here the CDR3 reads CASNNFFTDTQYF. The DNA of the CDR3 is TGTGCCAGCAACAATTTCTTCACAGATACGCAGTATTTT.

Points on this clone: The junction differs from germline at one of its ends, possibly a read error. The gene calls are TRBV7-7 and TRBJ2-5, with 10 bases that match TRBD2. This CDR3 comprises 15 residues. Germline V gene lookup returns CDR1 SSHAT and CDR2 FNYEAQ (reference sequence). CDR3 protein: CASSFGLAEQETQYF. The CDR3 DNA reads TGTGCTAGCAGCTTCGGACTAGCGGAACAAGAGACCCAGTACTTC.

The chain has TRBV7-8 and TRBJ1-1, with D perhaps matching TRBD1 (5 bases). Germline V CDR1 and CDR2: SGHVS, FQNEAQ. The germline V and J ends were trimmed by 4 bases and 1 base, with 7 bases remaining between them. The CDR3 contains 13 residues. The CDR3 nucleotides are TGTGCCAGCAGCTCCGACAGGAACACTGAAGCTTTCTTT. This encodes CASSSDRNTEAFF.

The chain has TRBV5-1 and TRBJ1-2, with no clear D. V was clipped by 3 bases and J by 5 bases, with 5 bases between them. There are 11 residues in the CDR3. The germline gives CDR1 SGHRS, CDR2 YFSETQ. CDR3 region: CASSSGYGYTF. The CDR3 DNA is TGCGCCAGCAGCTCCGGGTATGGCTACACCTTC.

This chain joins TRBV7-9 and TRBJ1-3; D is unresolved. CDR1 is SEHNR and CDR2 is FQNEAQ in the germline V gene (reference sequence). The CDR3 has 16 residues. The ends were cut back, 4 bases at V and 0 bases at J, with 13 bases in the middle. The CDR3, as DNA: TGTGCCAGCAGCTATTTAACGGGAAACTCTGGAAACACCATATATTTT. Translated, it gives CASSYLTGNSGNTIYF. Based on the CDR3 plus reference TRBV7-9 and TRBJ1-3, the full variable domain is DTGVSQNPRHKITKRGQNVTFRCDPISEHNRLYWYRQTLGQGPEFLTYFQNEAQLEKSRLLSDRFSAERPKGSFSTLEIQRTEQGDSAMYLCASSYLTGNSGNTIYFGEGSWLTVV.

V usage is TRBV18 and J usage is TRBJ2-3; 9 positions agree with TRBD2. After removal of 5 bases from V and 0 bases from J, the junction contained 0 bases not matched to a gene. The CDR3 consists of 14 residues. Germline V gene sequence: CDR1 KGHSH, CDR2 LQKENI. The DNA for the CDR3 is TGTGCCAGCTCAGCGGGAGGGAGCACAGATACGCAGTATTTT. Amino acid sequence: CASSAGGSTDTQYF. The variable domain in full, completed from reference TRBV18 and TRBJ2-3, reads NAGVMQNPRHLVRRRGQEARLRCSPMKGHSHVYWYRQLPEEGLKFMVYLQKENIIDESGMPKERFSAEFPKEGPSILRIQQVVRGDSAAYFCASSAGGSTDTQYFGPGTRLTVL.

The V gene is TRBV30, the J gene TRBJ2-1, with a weak D call TRBD2 (6 bases). The CDR3 extends over 12 amino acids. Germline CDR1 is GTSNPN and CDR2 is SVGIG (reference sequence). The V end lost 3 bases, the J end lost 4 bases, and 7 bases lay between the germline ends. The chain's CDR3 is CAWRSGYNEQFF. The CDR3 DNA reads TGTGCCTGGAGAAGCGGGTACAATGAGCAGTTCTTC.